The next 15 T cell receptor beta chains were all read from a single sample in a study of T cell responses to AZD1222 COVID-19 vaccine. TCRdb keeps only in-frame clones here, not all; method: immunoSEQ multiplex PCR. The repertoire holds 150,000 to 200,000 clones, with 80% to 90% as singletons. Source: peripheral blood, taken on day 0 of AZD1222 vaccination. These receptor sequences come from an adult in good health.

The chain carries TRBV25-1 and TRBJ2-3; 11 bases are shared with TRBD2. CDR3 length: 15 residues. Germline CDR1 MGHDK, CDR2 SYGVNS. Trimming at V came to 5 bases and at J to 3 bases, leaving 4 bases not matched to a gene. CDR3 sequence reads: CASSQTSGATDTQYF. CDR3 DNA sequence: TGTGCCAGCAGTCAGACTAGCGGGGCTACAGATACGCAGTATTTT.

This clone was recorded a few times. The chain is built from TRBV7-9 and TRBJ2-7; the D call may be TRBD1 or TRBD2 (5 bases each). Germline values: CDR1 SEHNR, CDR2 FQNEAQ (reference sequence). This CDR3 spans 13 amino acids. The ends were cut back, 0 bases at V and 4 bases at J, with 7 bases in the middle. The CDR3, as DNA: TGTGCCAGCAGCTTAGCGGGGGAGTACGAGCAGTACGTC. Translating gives CASSLAGEYEQYV.

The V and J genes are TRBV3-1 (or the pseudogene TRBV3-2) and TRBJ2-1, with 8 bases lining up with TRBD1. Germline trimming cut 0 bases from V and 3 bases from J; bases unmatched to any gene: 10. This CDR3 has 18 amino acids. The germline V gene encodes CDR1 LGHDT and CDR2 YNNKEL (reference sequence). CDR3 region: CASSQESGGDRHYNEQFF. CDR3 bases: TGTGCCAGCAGCCAAGAAAGTGGCGGGGACAGGCACTACAATGAGCAGTTCTTC.

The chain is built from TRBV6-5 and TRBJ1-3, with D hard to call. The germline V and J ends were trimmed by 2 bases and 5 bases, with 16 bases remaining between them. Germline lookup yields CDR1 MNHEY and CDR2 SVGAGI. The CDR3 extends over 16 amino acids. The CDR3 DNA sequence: TGTGCCAGCAGTTACCCTGTGGCCATAGGAAGAAACACCATATATTTT. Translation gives CASSYPVAIGRNTIYF.

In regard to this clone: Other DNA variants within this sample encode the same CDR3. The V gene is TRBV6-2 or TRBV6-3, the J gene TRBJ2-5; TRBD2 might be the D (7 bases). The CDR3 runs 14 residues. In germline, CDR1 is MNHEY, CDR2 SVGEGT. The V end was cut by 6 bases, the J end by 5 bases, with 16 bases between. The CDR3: CASSRGGAEETQYF. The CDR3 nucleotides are TGTGCCAGCAGCCGAGGGGGGGCGGAGGAGACCCAGTACTTC.

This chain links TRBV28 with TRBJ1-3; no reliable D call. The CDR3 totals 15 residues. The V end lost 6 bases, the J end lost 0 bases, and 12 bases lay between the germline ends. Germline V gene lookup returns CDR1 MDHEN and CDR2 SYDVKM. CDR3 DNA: TGTGCCAGCAGCCTCGGACCGTTCTCTGGAAACACCATATATTTT. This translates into CASSLGPFSGNTIYF.

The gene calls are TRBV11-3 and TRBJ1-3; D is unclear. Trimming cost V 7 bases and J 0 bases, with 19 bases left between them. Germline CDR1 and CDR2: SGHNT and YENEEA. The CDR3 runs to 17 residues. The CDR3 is CASNLWAGIVSGNTIYF. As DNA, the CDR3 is TGTGCCAGCAACCTTTGGGCTGGGATCGTCTCTGGAAACACCATATATTTT. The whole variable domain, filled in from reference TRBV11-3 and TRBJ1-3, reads EAGVVQSPRYKIIEKKQPVAFWCNPISGHNTLYWYLQNLGQGPELLIRYENEEAVDDSQLPKDRFSAERLKGVDSTLKIQPAELGDSAVYLCASNLWAGIVSGNTIYFGEGSWLTVV.

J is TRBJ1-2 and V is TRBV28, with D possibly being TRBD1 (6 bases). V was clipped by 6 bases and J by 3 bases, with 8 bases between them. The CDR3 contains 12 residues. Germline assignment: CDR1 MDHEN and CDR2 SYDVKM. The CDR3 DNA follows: TGTGCCAGCAGGGCAGGGGACTATGGCTACACCTTC. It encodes CASRAGDYGYTF.

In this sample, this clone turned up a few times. Here the CDR3 DNA reads TGTGCCAGCAGCTCCGCCCCAGGGGGAGAGCAGTACGTC. It translates to CASSSAPGGEQYV. This rearrangement joins TRBV5-6 to TRBJ2-7; 7 bases fit TRBD1. Losses at the gene ends were 3 bases for V and 7 bases for J; bases not matched to a gene: 7. The CDR3 runs to 13 residues. Per the germline V gene, CDR1 is SGHDT and CDR2 is YYEEEE.

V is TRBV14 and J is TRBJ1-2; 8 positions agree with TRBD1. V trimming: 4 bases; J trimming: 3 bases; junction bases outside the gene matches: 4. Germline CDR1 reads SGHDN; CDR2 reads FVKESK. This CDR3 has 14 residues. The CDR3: CASSPGQGHYGYTF. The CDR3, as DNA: TGTGCCAGCAGCCCTGGACAGGGACACTATGGCTACACCTTC. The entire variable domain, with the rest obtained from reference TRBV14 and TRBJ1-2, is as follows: EAGVTQFPSHSVIEKGQTVTLRCDPISGHDNLYWYRRVMGKEIKFLLHFVKESKQDESGMPNNRFLAERTGGTYSTLKVQPAELEDSGVYFCASSPGQGHYGYTFGSGTRLTVV.

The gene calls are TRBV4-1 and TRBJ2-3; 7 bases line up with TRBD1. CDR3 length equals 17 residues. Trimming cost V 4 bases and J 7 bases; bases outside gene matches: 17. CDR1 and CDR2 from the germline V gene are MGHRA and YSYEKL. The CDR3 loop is CASSPRDSGGGVYTQYF. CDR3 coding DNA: TGCGCCAGCAGCCCCCGGGACAGCGGTGGGGGTGTATATACGCAGTATTTT.

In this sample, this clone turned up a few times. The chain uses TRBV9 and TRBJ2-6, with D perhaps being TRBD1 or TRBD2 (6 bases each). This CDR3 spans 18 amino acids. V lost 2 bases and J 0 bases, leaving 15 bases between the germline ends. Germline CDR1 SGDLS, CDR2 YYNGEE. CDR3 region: CASSVGQGRFSGANVLTF. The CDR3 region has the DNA TGTGCCAGCAGCGTCGGGCAGGGGAGGTTCTCTGGGGCCAACGTCCTGACTTTC.

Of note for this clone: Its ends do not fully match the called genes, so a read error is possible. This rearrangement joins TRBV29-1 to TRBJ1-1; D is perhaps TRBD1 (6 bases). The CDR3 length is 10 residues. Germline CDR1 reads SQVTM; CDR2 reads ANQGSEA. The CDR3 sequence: CSVGGDRSTF. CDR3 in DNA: TGCAGCGTTGGGGGAGACAGGTCTACTTTT.

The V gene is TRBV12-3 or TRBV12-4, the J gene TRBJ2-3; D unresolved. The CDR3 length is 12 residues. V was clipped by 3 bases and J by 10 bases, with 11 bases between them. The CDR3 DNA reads TGTGCCAGCAGTTTTTCTTTCGTTCCGCAGTATTTT. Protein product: CASSFSFVPQYF.

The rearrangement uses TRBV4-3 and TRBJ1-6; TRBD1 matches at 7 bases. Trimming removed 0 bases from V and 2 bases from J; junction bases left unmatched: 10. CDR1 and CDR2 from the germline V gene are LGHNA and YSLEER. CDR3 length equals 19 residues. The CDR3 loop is CASSQDYDRDYTYNSPLHF. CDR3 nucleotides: TGCGCCAGCAGCCAAGACTACGACAGGGACTACACCTATAATTCACCCCTCCACTTT.